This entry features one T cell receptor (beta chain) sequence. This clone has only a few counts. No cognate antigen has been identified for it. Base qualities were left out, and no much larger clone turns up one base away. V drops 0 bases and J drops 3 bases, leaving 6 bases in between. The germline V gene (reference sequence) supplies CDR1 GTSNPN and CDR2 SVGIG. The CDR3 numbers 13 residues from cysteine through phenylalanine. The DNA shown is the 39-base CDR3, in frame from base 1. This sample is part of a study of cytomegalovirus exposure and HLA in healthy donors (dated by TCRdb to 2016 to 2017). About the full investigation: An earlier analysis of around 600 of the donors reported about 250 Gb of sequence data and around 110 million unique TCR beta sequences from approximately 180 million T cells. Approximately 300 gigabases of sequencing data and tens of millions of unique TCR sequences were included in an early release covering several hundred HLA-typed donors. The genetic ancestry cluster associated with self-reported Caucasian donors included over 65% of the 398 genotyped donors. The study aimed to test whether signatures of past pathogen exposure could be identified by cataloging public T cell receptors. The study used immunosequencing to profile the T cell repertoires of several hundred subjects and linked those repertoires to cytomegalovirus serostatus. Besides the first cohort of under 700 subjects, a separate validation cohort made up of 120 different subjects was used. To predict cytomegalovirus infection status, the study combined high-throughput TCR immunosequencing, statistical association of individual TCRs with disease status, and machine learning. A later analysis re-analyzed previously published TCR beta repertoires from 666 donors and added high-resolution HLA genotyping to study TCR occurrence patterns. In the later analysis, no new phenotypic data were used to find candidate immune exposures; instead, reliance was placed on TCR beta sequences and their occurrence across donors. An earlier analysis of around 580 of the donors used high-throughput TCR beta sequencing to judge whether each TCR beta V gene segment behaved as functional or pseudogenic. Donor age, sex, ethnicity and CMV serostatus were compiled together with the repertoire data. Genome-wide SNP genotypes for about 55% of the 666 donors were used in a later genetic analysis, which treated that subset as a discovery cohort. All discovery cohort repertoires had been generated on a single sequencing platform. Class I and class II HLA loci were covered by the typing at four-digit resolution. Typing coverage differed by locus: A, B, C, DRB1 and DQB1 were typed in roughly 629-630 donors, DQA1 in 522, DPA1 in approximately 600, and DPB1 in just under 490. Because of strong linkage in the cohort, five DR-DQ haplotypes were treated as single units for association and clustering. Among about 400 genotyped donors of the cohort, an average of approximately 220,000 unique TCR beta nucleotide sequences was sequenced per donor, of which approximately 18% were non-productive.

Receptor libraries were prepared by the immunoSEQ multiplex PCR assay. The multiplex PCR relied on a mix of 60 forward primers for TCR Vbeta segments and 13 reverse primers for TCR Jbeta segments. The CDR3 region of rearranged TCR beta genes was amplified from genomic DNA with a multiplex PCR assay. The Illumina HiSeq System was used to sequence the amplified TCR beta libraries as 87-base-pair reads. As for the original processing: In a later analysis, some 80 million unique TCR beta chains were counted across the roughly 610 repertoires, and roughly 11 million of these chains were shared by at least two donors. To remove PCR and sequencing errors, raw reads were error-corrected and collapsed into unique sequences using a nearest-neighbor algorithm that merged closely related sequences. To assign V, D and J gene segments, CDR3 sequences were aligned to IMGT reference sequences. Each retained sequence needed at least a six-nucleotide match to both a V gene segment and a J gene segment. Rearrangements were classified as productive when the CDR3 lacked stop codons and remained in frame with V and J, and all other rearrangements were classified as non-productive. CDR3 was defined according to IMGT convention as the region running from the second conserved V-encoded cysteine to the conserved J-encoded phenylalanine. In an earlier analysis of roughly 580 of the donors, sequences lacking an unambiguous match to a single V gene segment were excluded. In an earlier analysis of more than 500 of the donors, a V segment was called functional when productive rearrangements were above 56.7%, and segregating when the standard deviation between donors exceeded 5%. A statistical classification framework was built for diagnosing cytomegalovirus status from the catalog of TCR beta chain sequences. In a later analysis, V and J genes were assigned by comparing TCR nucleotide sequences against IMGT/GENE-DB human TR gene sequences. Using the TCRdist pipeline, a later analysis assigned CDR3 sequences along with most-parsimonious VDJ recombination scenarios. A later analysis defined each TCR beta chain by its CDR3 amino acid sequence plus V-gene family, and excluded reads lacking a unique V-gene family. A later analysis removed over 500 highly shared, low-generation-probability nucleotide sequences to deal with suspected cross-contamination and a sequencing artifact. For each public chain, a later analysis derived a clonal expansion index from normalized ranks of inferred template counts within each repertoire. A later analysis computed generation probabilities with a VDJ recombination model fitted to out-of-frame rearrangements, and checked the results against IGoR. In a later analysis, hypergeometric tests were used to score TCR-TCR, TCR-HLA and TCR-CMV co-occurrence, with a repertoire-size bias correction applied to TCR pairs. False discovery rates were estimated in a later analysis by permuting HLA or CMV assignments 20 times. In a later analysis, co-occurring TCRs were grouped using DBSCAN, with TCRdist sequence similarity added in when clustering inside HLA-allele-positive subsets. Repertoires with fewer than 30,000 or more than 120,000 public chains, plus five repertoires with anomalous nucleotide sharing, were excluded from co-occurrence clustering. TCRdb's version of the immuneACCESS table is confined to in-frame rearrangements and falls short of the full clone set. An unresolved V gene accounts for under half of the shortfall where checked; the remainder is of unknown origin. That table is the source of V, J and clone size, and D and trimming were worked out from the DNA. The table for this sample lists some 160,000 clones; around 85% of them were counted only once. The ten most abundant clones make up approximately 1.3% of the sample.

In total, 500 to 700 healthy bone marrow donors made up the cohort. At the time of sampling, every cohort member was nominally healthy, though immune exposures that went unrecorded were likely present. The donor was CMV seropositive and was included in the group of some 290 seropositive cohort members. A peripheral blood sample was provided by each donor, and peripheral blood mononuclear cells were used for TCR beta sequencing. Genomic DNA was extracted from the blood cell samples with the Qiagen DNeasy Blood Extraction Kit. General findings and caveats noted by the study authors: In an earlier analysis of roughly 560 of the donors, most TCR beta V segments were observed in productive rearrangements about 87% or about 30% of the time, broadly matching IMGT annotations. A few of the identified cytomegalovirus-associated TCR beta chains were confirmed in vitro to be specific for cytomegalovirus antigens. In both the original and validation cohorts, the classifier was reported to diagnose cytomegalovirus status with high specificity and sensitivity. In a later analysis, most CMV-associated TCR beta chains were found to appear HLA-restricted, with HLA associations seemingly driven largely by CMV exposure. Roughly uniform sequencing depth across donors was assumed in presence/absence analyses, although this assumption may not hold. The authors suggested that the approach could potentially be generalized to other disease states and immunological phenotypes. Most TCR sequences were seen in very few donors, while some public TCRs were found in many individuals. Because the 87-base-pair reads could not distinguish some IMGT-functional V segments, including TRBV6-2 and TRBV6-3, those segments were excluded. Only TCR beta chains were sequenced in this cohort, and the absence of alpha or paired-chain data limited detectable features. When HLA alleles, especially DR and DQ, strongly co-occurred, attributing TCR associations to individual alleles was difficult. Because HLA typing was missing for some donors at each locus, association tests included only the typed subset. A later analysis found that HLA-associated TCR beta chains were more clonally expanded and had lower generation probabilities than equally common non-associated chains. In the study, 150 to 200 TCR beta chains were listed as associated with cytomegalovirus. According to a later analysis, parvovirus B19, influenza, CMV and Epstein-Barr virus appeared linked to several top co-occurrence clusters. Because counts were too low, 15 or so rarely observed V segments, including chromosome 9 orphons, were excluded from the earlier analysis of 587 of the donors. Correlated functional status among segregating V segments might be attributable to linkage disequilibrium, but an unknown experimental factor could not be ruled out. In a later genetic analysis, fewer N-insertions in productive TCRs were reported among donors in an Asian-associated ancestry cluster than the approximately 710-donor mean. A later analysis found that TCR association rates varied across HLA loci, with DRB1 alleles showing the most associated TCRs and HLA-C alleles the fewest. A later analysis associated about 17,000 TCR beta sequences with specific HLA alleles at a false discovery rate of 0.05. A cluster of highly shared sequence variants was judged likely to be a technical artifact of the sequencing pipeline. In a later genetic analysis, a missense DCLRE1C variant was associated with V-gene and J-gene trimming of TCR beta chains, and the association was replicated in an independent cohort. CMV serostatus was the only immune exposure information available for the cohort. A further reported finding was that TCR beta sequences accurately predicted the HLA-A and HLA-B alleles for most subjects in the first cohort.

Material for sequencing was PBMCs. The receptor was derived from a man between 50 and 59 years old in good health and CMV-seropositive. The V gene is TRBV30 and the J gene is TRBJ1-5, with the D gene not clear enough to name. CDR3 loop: CAWSVKANQPQHF. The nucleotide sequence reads TGTGCCTGGAGTGTAAAAGCCAATCAGCCCCAGCATTTT.